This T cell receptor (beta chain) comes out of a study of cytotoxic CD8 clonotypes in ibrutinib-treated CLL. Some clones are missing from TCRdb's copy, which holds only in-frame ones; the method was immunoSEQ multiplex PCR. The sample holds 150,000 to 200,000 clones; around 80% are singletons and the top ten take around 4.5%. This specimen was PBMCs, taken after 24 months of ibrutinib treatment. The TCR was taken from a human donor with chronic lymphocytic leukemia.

CDR3 protein: CASSLGQYNEQFF. CDR3 coding DNA: TGTGCCAGCAGCTTGGGACAGTACAATGAGCAGTTCTTC. This sequence joins TRBV7-3 and TRBJ2-1; 7 positions agree with TRBD1. From germline, CDR1 is SGHTA and CDR2 FQGTGA. J lost 4 bases, V lost 3 bases, and 0 bases had no gene match. This CDR3 has 13 residues.